This T cell receptor beta chain was identified during a study of T cells after somatic rescue of genetic block. CDR1 is MNHGY, CDR2 SVAAGI, per germline. Trimming took 0 bases from V and 5 from J; bases not matched to a gene: 3. This CDR3 spans 14 amino acids. This table comes from immunoSEQ multiplex PCR, and its TCRdb copy is limited to in-frame clones, with some not included. The data show 110,000 or so clones, under 95% seen once. The receptor's source is a woman aged 18 to 35. The sequenced sample consisted of peripheral blood mononuclear cells (PBMCs). The V gene is TRBV6-9, the J gene TRBJ2-5; 7 positions agree with TRBD1. This CDR3 is CASSYSIRGETQYF. The CDR3 region has the DNA TGTGCCAGCAGTTATTCCATCAGGGGGGAGACCCAGTACTTC.